One and the same sample provided the 9 T cell receptor beta chains below, sequenced in a study of T cells expressing NK-cell markers. TCRdb re-called the 5' RACE reads; one entry per CDR3 protein, DNA not given. The sample spans about 550,000 distinct CDR3 sequences; the ten largest clones claim about 3.6%. The sample consisted of blood T cells: a sorted CD56 or NKG2C T cell subset, CD4+ or CD8+ T cells, or bulk PBMC T cells (not recorded which). The receptors were sampled from a man aged 18 to 29 in good health.

The chain links TRBV18 to TRBJ1-3; TCRdb returns TRBD1, unconfirmable since there is no DNA. The CDR3 covers 15 residues. Germline V lookup: CDR1 KGHSH, CDR2 LQKENI. This chain's CDR3 is CASSPDRSFGNTIYF.

V usage is TRBV19 and J usage is TRBJ2-1; the TRBD1 assignment by TCRdb is unverifiable without DNA. The CDR3 totals 15 residues. Germline V CDR1 and CDR2: LNHDA, SQIVND (reference sequence). The CDR3 is CASSPPGTLGNEQFF.

The rearrangement uses TRBV7-2 and TRBJ2-3; no DNA is available, so the TRBD2 call from TCRdb remains unchecked. There are 14 residues in the CDR3. Germline values: CDR1 SGHTA, CDR2 FQGNSA. The CDR3 region is CASSAGLEVDTQYF.

This chain links TRBV7-2 with TRBJ2-1. CDR1 and CDR2 (germline): SGHTA, FQGNSA. The CDR3 has 14 residues. CDR3 amino acids: CASSPHRVYNEQFF. Full variable domain (rest looked up from reference TRBV7-2 and TRBJ2-1): GAGVSQSPSNKVTEKGKDVELRCDPISGHTALYWYRQSLGQGLEFLIYFQGNSAPDKSGLPSDRFSAERTGGSVSTLTIQRTQQEDSAVYLCASSPHRVYNEQFFGPGTRLTVL.

The rearrangement joins TRBV7-9 to TRBJ1-2; the D call of TRBD1 rests on TCRdb alone, since no DNA is present to check it. The CDR3 spans 16 residues. Per the germline V gene, CDR1 is SEHNR and CDR2 is FQNEAQ (reference sequence). The CDR3 protein is CASSIPPTQGNYGYTF.

V and J are TRBV7-8 and TRBJ1-1; the D call from TCRdb, TRBD1, cannot be confirmed without DNA. The CDR3 sequence is 14 residues long. The germline gives CDR1 SGHVS, CDR2 FQNEAQ. CDR3 sequence: CASSLPLTGAEAFF.

The CDR3 loop reads CASSPAGTMGGYTF. The chain uses TRBV4-1 and TRBJ1-2; lacking DNA, the TRBD1 call made by TCRdb goes unchecked. CDR3 size: 14 residues. Germline V gene sequence: CDR1 MGHRA, CDR2 YSYEKL.

The chain carries TRBV6-1 and TRBJ2-2; TCRdb's D call of TRBD2 is untestable without DNA. The CDR3 loop spans 19 amino acids. The germline V gene encodes CDR1 MNHNS and CDR2 SASEGT. CDR3 region: CASSQRVSGLAGSGGELFF.

The CDR3 region is CASSPGPNGVRHF. The chain couples TRBV12-1 to TRBJ1-5; there is no DNA to check the TCRdb D call of TRBD1. TRBV12-1 is tagged as a pseudogene. The CDR3 totals 13 residues.